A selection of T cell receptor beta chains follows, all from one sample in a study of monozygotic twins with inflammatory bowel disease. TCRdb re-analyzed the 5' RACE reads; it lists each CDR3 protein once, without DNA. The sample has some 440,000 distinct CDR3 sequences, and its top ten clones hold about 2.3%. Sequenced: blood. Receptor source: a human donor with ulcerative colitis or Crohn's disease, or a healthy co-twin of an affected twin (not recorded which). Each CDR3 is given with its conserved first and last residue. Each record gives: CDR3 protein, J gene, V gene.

CDR3 protein: CASSLDRAGNTIYF
J gene: TRBJ1-3
V gene: TRBV5-1

CDR3 protein: CSVEEASSYNEQFF
J gene: TRBJ2-1
V gene: TRBV29-1

CDR3 protein: CASSLDGGHTDTQYF
J gene: TRBJ2-3
V gene: TRBV5-1

CDR3 protein: CASSLPQDNEQFF
J gene: TRBJ2-1
V gene: TRBV7-6

CDR3 protein: CSVTAPLGTGELFF
J gene: TRBJ2-2
V gene: TRBV29-1

CDR3 protein: CASRDRGRSDTQYF
J gene: TRBJ2-3
V gene: TRBV5-6

CDR3 protein: CASRPDSMNTEAFF
J gene: TRBJ1-1
V gene: TRBV19

CDR3 protein: CASSADIGGNIQYF
J gene: TRBJ2-4
V gene: TRBV18

CDR3 protein: CATSRDLRTGDNQPQHF
J gene: TRBJ1-5
V gene: TRBV15

CDR3 protein: CASSHRLAGFSYEQYF
J gene: TRBJ2-7
V gene: TRBV5-6

CDR3 protein: CASSLAPGGINEQFF
J gene: TRBJ2-1
V gene: TRBV5-1

CDR3 protein: CASTQSGQGNSPLHF
J gene: TRBJ1-6
V gene: TRBV25-1

CDR3 protein: CASSSGDRKNIQYF
J gene: TRBJ2-4
V gene: TRBV5-1

CDR3 protein: CASSQWRSYNEQFF
J gene: TRBJ2-1
V gene: TRBV14

CDR3 protein: CAISEEIGRLYTF
J gene: TRBJ1-2
V gene: TRBV10-3

CDR3 protein: CASSPLTNTGELFF
J gene: TRBJ2-2
V gene: TRBV14

CDR3 protein: CASSGSRGSSNQPQHF
J gene: TRBJ1-5
V gene: TRBV12-3/TRBV12-4

CDR3 protein: CATSSLAGTDTQYF
J gene: TRBJ2-3
V gene: TRBV15

CDR3 protein: CASSQDRRALYNEQFF
J gene: TRBJ2-1
V gene: TRBV4-3

CDR3 protein: CASSRLAGPPDTQYF
J gene: TRBJ2-3
V gene: TRBV11-2

CDR3 protein: CASSPGTGPRLNYGYTF
J gene: TRBJ1-2
V gene: TRBV5-1

CDR3 protein: CAISDGTSLYEQYF
J gene: TRBJ2-7
V gene: TRBV10-3

CDR3 protein: CSATGSLGETQYF
J gene: TRBJ2-5
V gene: TRBV20-1

CDR3 protein: CASSPLARNTGELFF
J gene: TRBJ2-2
V gene: TRBV18

CDR3 protein: CASSLAEGGVPDTQYF
J gene: TRBJ2-3
V gene: TRBV5-1

CDR3 protein: CASSYGVTVDYGYTF
J gene: TRBJ1-2
V gene: TRBV6-5

CDR3 protein: CASSPATARTGELFF
J gene: TRBJ2-2
V gene: TRBV7-3

CDR3 protein: CASSLASPQETQYF
J gene: TRBJ2-5
V gene: TRBV5-1

CDR3 protein: CASSLSPPAGGHEQYF
J gene: TRBJ2-7
V gene: TRBV27

CDR3 protein: CASSFRGSGYTF
J gene: TRBJ1-2
V gene: TRBV12-3/TRBV12-4

CDR3 protein: CASSYRPGDRDHSPLHF
J gene: TRBJ1-6
V gene: TRBV6-5

CDR3 protein: CASSHPRGYGPNTPVTQYF
J gene: TRBJ2-3
V gene: TRBV4-1

CDR3 protein: CASSLVAAPGEQFF
J gene: TRBJ2-1
V gene: TRBV5-1

CDR3 protein: CASSYGVGIPGELFF
J gene: TRBJ2-2
V gene: TRBV7-2

CDR3 protein: CASSFGGLGTANTEAFF
J gene: TRBJ1-1
V gene: TRBV5-1

CDR3 protein: CSARDWTTRAWGANVLTF
J gene: TRBJ2-6
V gene: TRBV20-1

CDR3 protein: CASSLGTGAGDSPLHF
J gene: TRBJ1-6
V gene: TRBV5-6

CDR3 protein: CASSLGLPPNEQYF
J gene: TRBJ2-7
V gene: TRBV3-1

CDR3 protein: CASSLRPSRDIQYF
J gene: TRBJ2-4
V gene: TRBV5-1

CDR3 protein: CSARAQVAETQYF
J gene: TRBJ2-5
V gene: TRBV20-1